This T cell receptor beta chain was captured in a study of control samples from healthy donors and cancer patients. Some clones are missing from TCRdb's copy, which holds only in-frame ones; the method was immunoSEQ multiplex PCR. The top ten hold approximately 4% of the sample, which has under 200,000 clones, 90% to 95% seen once. Trimming stripped 5 bases from V and 3 bases from J, with 11 bases between. Germline loops: CDR1 MNHEY, CDR2 SVGAGI. The CDR3 is made up of 14 amino acids. This clone was seen once. This receptor was obtained from a woman aged 55-69 years in good health. V gene TRBV6-5 combines with J gene TRBJ1-5, with a possible D match to TRBD1 (5 bases). Material for sequencing was blood. In DNA, the CDR3 is TGTGCCAGCAGTCATCAGGGATTCAATCAGCCCCAGCATTTT. This translates into CASSHQGFNQPQHF.